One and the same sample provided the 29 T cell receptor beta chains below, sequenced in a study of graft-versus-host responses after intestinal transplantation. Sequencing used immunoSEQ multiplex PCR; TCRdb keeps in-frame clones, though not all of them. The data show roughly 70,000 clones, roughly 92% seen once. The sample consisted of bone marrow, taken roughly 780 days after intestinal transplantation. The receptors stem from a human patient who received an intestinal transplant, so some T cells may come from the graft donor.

CDR3 DNA: TGTGCCAGCAGGGGAGGGTCAGGGGCTCAGCCCCAGCATTTT. Amino acid sequence: CASRGGSGAQPQHF. The chain recombines TRBV2 with TRBJ1-5, with TRBD1 as a possible D gene (6 bases). Trimming took off 6 bases at V and 6 bases at J, with 15 bases between the two ends. Germline CDR1 and CDR2: SNHLY and FYNNEI. The CDR3 is made up of 14 amino acids.

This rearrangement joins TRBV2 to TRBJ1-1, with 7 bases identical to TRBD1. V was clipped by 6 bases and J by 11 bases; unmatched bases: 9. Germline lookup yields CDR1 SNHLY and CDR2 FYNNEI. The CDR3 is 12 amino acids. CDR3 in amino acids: CASRQGQAVAFF. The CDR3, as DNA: TGTGCCAGCAGACAGGGGCAGGCCGTGGCTTTCTTT.

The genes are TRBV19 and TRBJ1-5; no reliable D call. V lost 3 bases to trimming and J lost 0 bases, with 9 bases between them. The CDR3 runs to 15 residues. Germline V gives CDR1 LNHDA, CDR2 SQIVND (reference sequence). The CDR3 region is CASSIRALSNQPQHF. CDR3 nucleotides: TGTGCCAGTAGTATCCGGGCCCTTAGCAATCAGCCCCAGCATTTT.

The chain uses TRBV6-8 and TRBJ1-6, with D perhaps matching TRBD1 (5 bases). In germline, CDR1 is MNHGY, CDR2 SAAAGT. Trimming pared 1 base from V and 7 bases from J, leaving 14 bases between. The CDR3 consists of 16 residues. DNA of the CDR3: TGTGCCAGCAGTTACTACAGGTCTGGAGAAAATTCACCCCTCCACTTT. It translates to CASSYYRSGENSPLHF.

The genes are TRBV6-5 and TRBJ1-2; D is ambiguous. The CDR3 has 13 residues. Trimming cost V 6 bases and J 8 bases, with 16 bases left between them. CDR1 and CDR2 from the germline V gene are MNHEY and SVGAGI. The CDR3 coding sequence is TGTGCCAGCAGAACGGCTGGCCGGAGCGGCTACACCTTC. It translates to CASRTAGRSGYTF.

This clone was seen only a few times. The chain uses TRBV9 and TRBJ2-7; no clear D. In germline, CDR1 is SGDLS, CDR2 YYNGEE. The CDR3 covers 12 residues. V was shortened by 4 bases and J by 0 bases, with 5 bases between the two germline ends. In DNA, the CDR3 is TGTGCCAGCAGCTTTCTCTCCTACGAGCAGTACTTC. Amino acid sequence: CASSFLSYEQYF.

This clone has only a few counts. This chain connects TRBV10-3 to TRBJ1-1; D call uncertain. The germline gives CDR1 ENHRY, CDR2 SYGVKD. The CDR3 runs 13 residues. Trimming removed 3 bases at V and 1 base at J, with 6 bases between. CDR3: CAISDYQNTEAFF. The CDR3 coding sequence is TGTGCCATCAGTGATTATCAGAACACTGAAGCTTTCTTT.

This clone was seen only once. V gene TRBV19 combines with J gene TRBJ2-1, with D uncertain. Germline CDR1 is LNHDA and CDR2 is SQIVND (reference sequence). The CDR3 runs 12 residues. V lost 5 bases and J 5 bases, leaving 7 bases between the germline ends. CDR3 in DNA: TGTGCCAGTAGTCGCAGTAACAATGAGCAGTTCTTC. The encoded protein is CASSRSNNEQFF.

The CDR3 sequence: CASTPGTSNAGELFF. For the CDR3, the DNA is TGTGCCAGCACCCCCGGGACTAGCAATGCCGGGGAGCTGTTTTTT. This chain joins TRBV7-7 and TRBJ2-2; TRBD2 aligns across 9 bases. V shed 7 bases and J 6 bases; nucleotides not matched to a gene: 9. Germline V gene sequence: CDR1 SSHAT, CDR2 FNYEAQ (reference sequence). This CDR3 has 15 amino acids.

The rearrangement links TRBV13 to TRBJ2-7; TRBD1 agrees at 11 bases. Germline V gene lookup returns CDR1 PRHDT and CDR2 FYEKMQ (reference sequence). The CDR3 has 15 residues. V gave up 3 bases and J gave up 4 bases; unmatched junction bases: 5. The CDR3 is CASSFWGQGVYEQYF. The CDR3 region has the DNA TGTGCCAGCAGCTTCTGGGGACAGGGGGTATACGAGCAGTACTTC.

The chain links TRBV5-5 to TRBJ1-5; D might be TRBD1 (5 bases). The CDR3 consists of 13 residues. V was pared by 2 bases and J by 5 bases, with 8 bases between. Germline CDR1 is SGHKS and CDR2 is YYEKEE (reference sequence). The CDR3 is CASSFQGDQPQHF. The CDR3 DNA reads TGTGCCAGCAGCTTCCAGGGTGATCAGCCCCAGCATTTT.

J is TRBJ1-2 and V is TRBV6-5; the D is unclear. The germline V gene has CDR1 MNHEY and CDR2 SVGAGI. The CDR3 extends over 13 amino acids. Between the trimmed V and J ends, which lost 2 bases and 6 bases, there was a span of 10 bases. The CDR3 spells CASSYGSPDGYTF. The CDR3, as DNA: TGTGCCAGCAGTTACGGGTCCCCAGATGGCTACACCTTC.

CDR3 amino acids: CASSVRTSGIPEYF. DNA of the CDR3: TGTGCCAGCAGCGTCAGGACTAGCGGGATACCCGAGTATTTT. The gene calls are TRBV9 and TRBJ2-3; 12 nucleotides align to TRBD2. Germline V gene data show CDR1 as SGDLS and CDR2 as YYNGEE. This CDR3 comprises 14 residues. The V and J ends lost 2 bases and 13 bases, in that order; junction bases with no gene match: 8.

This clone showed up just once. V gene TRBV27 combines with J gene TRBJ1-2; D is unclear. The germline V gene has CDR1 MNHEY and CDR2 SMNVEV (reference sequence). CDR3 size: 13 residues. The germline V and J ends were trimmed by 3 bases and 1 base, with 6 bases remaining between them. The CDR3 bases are TGTGCCAGCAGTTTCGGGGTTAACTATGGCTACACCTTC. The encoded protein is CASSFGVNYGYTF.

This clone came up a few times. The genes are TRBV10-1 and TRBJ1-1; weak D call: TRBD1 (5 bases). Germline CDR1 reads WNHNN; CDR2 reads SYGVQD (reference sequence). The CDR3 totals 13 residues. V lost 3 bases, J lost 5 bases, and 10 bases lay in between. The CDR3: CASSDRQGTEAFF. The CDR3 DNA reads TGCGCCAGCAGTGATAGGCAGGGAACTGAAGCTTTCTTT.

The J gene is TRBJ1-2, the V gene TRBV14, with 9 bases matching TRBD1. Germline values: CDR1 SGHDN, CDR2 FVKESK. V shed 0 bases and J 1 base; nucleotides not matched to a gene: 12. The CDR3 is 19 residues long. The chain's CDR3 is CASSQEIDRGNLLNYGYTF. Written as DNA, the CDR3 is TGTGCCAGCAGCCAAGAAATAGACAGGGGGAACTTACTTAACTATGGCTACACCTTC.

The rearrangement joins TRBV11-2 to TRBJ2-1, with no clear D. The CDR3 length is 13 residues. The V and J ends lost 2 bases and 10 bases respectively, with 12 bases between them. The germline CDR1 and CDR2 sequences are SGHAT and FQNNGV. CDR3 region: CASSLTSSTEQFF. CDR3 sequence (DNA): TGTGCCAGCAGCTTAACCAGTTCCACAGAGCAGTTCTTC.

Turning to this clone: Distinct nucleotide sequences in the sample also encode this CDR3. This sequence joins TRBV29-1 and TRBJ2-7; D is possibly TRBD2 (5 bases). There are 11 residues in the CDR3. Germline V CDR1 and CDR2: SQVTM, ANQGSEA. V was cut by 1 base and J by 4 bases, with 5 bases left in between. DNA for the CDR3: TGCAGCGTTGAAGGCGGGTACGAGCAGTACTTC. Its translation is CSVEGGYEQYF.

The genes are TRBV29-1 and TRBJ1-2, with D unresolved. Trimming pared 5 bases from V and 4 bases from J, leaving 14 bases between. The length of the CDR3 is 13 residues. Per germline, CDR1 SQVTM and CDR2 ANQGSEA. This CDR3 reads CSVRLGFAYGYTF. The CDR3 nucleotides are TGCAGCGTTCGGTTGGGGTTCGCCTATGGCTACACCTTC.

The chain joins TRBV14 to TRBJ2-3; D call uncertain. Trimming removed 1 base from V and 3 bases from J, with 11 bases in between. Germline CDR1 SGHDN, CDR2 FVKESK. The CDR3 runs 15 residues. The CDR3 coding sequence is TGTGCCAGCAGCCAAGTTGGACGTAGGACAGATACGCAGTATTTT. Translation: CASSQVGRRTDTQYF.

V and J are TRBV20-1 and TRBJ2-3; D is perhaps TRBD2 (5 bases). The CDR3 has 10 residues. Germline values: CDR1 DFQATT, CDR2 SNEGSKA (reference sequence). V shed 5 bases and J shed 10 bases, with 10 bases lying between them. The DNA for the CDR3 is TGCAGTGCTTGGCGGGCAGCGCAGTATTTT. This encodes CSAWRAAQYF.

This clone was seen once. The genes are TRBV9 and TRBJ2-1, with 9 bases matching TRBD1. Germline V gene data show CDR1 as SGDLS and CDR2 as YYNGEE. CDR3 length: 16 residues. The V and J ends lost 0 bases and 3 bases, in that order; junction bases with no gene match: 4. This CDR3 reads CASSVAGQGIYNEQFF. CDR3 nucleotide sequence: TGTGCCAGCAGCGTAGCTGGACAGGGGATCTACAATGAGCAGTTCTTC.

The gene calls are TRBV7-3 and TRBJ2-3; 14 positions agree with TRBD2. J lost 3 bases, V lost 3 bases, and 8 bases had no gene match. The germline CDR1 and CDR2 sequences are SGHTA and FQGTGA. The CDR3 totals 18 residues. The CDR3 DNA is TGTGCCAGCAGCTTGGCCGGGACTAGCGGGAGTGGGACAGATACGCAGTATTTT. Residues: CASSLAGTSGSGTDTQYF.

CDR3 sequence (DNA): TGTGCCAGCAGCACGACCAGACGGGGGAGCTCCTACAATGAGCAGTTCTTC. Translating gives CASSTTRRGSSYNEQFF. V usage is TRBV13 and J usage is TRBJ2-1, with D possibly being TRBD2 (6 bases). The CDR3 length is 17 residues. Trimming removed 5 bases from V and 0 bases from J, with 17 bases in between. Looked up from germline, CDR1 is PRHDT and CDR2 is FYEKMQ (reference sequence).

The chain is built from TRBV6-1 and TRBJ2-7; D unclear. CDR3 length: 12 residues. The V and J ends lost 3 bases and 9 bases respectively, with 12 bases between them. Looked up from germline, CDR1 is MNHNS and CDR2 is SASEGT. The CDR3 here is CASSDRLSPQYF. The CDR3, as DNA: TGTGCCAGCAGTGACCGGCTGAGTCCGCAGTACTTC.

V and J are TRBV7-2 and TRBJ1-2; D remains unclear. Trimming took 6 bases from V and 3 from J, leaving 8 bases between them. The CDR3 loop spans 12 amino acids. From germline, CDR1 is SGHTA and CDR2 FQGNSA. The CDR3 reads CASSNPDYGYTF. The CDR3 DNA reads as TGTGCCAGCAGTAACCCCGACTATGGCTACACCTTC.

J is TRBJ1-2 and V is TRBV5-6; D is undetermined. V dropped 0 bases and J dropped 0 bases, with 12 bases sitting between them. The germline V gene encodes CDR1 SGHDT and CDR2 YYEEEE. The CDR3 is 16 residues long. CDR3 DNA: TGTGCCAGCAGCTTGGAAGTGCGCAGCGCTAACTATGGCTACACCTTC. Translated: CASSLEVRSANYGYTF.

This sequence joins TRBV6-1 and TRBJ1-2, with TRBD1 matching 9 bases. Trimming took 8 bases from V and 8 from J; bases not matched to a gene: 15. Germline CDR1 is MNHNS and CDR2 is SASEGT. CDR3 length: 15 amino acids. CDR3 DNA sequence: TGTGCCAGCTACCACCGGGGACAGGGCTTAGGCGGCTACACCTTC. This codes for CASYHRGQGLGGYTF.

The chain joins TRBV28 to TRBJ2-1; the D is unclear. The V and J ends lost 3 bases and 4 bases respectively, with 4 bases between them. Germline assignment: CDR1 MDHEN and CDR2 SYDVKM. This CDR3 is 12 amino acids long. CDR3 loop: CASSFQYNEQFF. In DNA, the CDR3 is TGTGCCAGCAGTTTTCAGTACAATGAGCAGTTCTTC.